These 31 T cell receptor beta chains share one sample of origin, sequenced in a study of blood T cell repertoires in COVID-19. Sequenced by immunoSEQ multiplex PCR; TCRdb stores in-frame clones only, minus some. The table includes around 100,000 clones, 85% detected once. Sequencing was performed on peripheral blood. The receptors were gathered from a man between 35 and 55 years old with acute or convalescent COVID-19.

The DNA of the CDR3 is TGTGCCAGCAGTTTTTCGTGGGACAGTCCCCCCTTAGGTGCTTTCTTT. Translating it yields CASSFSWDSPPLGAFF. This chain connects TRBV28 to TRBJ1-1, with 7 bases fitting TRBD1. This CDR3 is built from 16 residues. CDR1 and CDR2 (germline): MDHEN, SYDVKM. The V segment lost 3 bases and the J segment 11 bases; nucleotides outside the gene matches: 18.

The gene calls are TRBV10-3 and TRBJ2-5; 9 bases map to TRBD2. J gave up 5 bases and V 6 bases, and 7 bases lay outside the gene matches. This CDR3 has 14 amino acids. In germline, CDR1 is ENHRY, CDR2 SYGVKD. For the CDR3, the DNA is TGTGCCATCAGGAGCGGGGGGACAGAGGAGACCCAGTACTTC. It translates to CAIRSGGTEETQYF.

This chain uses TRBV11-2 with TRBJ2-5, with 14 bases matching TRBD2. The CDR3 covers 17 residues. The germline gives CDR1 SGHAT, CDR2 FQNNGV. Germline trimming cut 7 bases from V and 2 bases from J; bases unmatched to any gene: 9. The CDR3 nucleotides are TGTGCCAGCACCCGACTAGCGGGGGGGCCTCCGCAAGAGACCCAGTACTTC. This encodes CASTRLAGGPPQETQYF. The entire variable domain, with the rest obtained from reference TRBV11-2 and TRBJ2-5, is as follows: EAGVAQSPRYKIIEKRQSVAFWCNPISGHATLYWYQQILGQGPKLLIQFQNNGVVDDSQLPKDRFSAERLKGVDSTLKIQPAKLEDSAVYLCASTRLAGGPPQETQYFGPGTRLLVL.

This chain connects TRBV19 to TRBJ1-1; tentative D call: TRBD1 (5 bases). Germline V gives CDR1 LNHDA, CDR2 SQIVND (reference sequence). With 7 bases removed from V and 1 base from J, the gap between germline ends came to 10 bases. CDR3 length: 13 amino acids. The CDR3: CASKGHSNTEAFF. The CDR3 DNA reads TGTGCCAGTAAAGGACACTCGAACACTGAAGCTTTCTTT. The full variable domain, its missing parts supplied by reference TRBV19 and TRBJ1-1, is DGGITQSPKYLFRKEGQNVTLSCEQNLNHDAMYWYRQDPGQGLRLIYYSQIVNDFQKGDIAEGYSVSREKKESFPLTVTSAQKNPTAFYLCASKGHSNTEAFFGQGTRLTVV.

The chain links TRBV28 to TRBJ2-2, with 7 bases lining up with TRBD1. Unmatched junction bases numbered 4, after V lost 6 bases and J lost 0 bases. This CDR3 has 15 residues. The germline CDR1 and CDR2 sequences are MDHEN and SYDVKM. DNA for the CDR3: TGTGCCAGCAGACCAGGGGGAACGAACACCGGGGAGCTGTTTTTT. Its protein is CASRPGGTNTGELFF.

J is TRBJ2-7 and V is TRBV7-9, with 7 bases fitting TRBD1. This CDR3 has 12 residues. Per germline, CDR1 SEHNR and CDR2 FQNEAQ (reference sequence). V was clipped by 5 bases and J by 6 bases; unmatched bases: 4. The DNA of the CDR3 is TGTGCCAGCAGCCAGACAGGGATCGAGCAGTACTTC. Translating gives CASSQTGIEQYF.

V gene TRBV28 combines with J gene TRBJ1-1; D gene uncertain. The CDR3 sequence is 16 residues long. V was cut by 6 bases and J by 11 bases, with 28 bases left in between. Germline lookup yields CDR1 MDHEN and CDR2 SYDVKM. CDR3: CASSPISSLASFVAFF. The CDR3 DNA reads as TGTGCCAGCAGCCCGATTTCCTCCCTAGCCAGTTTCGTGGCTTTCTTT.

The CDR3 loop reads CASRVTGYTGELFF. The DNA of the CDR3 is TGCGCCAGCAGGGTGACAGGGTACACCGGGGAGCTGTTTTTT. The chain uses TRBV5-1 and TRBJ2-2, with TRBD1 matching 7 bases. Germline CDR1 SGHRS, CDR2 YFSETQ. The CDR3 extends over 14 amino acids. J gave up 3 bases and V 5 bases, and 4 bases lay outside the gene matches.

The J gene is TRBJ2-3, the V gene TRBV2, with 7 bases fitting TRBD2. CDR3 length: 14 residues. CDR1 SNHLY and CDR2 FYNNEI come from the germline V gene. The V gene end was trimmed by 7 bases and the J gene end by 1 base; junction bases not matched to a gene: 5. CDR3 region: CASKESGGTDTQYF. The CDR3 DNA follows: TGTGCCAGCAAAGAGAGCGGGGGCACAGATACGCAGTATTTT.

The chain joins TRBV7-9 to TRBJ2-1; 7 bases match TRBD2. Trimming removed 5 bases from V and 1 base from J; junction bases left unmatched: 14. Germline CDR1 and CDR2: SEHNR and FQNEAQ (reference sequence). The length of the CDR3 is 18 residues. The CDR3 DNA sequence: TGTGCCAGCAGCGTTTCGGCGGGAGTTCCTGGGTCCTACAATGAGCAGTTCTTC. Translation: CASSVSAGVPGSYNEQFF.

The genes are TRBV11-2 and TRBJ2-1; TRBD2 agrees at 16 bases. Germline V CDR1 and CDR2: SGHAT, FQNNGV. The CDR3 contains 18 residues. The J segment lost 8 bases and the V segment lost 4 bases, leaving 11 bases of the junction unmatched. DNA for the CDR3: TGTGCCAGCAGCTCCCCGGGACTAGCGGGAGGGAAAGAGGATGAGCAGTTCTTC. This codes for CASSSPGLAGGKEDEQFF. The full variable domain, its missing parts supplied by reference TRBV11-2 and TRBJ2-1, is EAGVAQSPRYKIIEKRQSVAFWCNPISGHATLYWYQQILGQGPKLLIQFQNNGVVDDSQLPKDRFSAERLKGVDSTLKIQPAKLEDSAVYLCASSSPGLAGGKEDEQFFGPGTRLTVL.

J is TRBJ1-6 and V is TRBV2; possibly TRBD1 for D (5 bases). CDR1 SNHLY and CDR2 FYNNEI come from the germline V gene. The CDR3 has 13 amino acids. The V end was cut by 7 bases, the J end by 7 bases, with 11 bases between. In nucleotides, the CDR3 is TGTGCCAGCAAGGCGGACAAGAATTCACCCCTCCACTTT. Translating it yields CASKADKNSPLHF. The entire variable domain, with the rest obtained from reference TRBV2 and TRBJ1-6, is as follows: EPEVTQTPSHQVTQMGQEVILRCVPISNHLYFYWYRQILGQKVEFLVSFYNNEISEKSEIFDDQFSVERPDGSNFTLKIRSTKLEDSAMYFCASKADKNSPLHFGNGTRLTVT.

The J gene is TRBJ2-1, the V gene TRBV15, with unresolved D. There are 13 residues in the CDR3. From germline, CDR1 is LNHNV and CDR2 YYDKDF (reference sequence). V was trimmed by 3 bases and J by 4 bases, leaving 7 bases between them. Here the CDR3 DNA reads TGTGCCACCAGCAGGTACGAGTACAATGAGCAGTTCTTC. Amino acids: CATSRYEYNEQFF.

CDR3 region: CASSWTGGEQYF. CDR3 nucleotide sequence: TGTGCCAGCAGCTGGACAGGGGGCGAGCAGTACTTC. This rearrangement joins TRBV11-1 to TRBJ2-7, with 10 bases identical to TRBD1. Trimming removed 4 bases from V and 6 bases from J; junction bases left unmatched: 0. Germline lookup yields CDR1 SGHAT and CDR2 FQDESV (reference sequence). The length of the CDR3 is 12 residues.

V is TRBV11-2 and J is TRBJ1-1; D is undetermined. The CDR3 is 13 residues long. V lost 5 bases, J lost 3 bases, and 10 bases lay in between. The germline CDR1 and CDR2 sequences are SGHAT and FQNNGV. The CDR3 region is CASSPHIHTEAFF. CDR3 coding DNA: TGTGCCAGCAGCCCACATATTCACACTGAAGCTTTCTTT.

This rearrangement joins TRBV14 to TRBJ1-5; 7 nucleotides line up with TRBD1. V was pared by 6 bases and J by 6 bases, with 8 bases of the junction left unmatched. Germline CDR1 is SGHDN and CDR2 is FVKESK. The CDR3 is made up of 14 amino acids. In nucleotides, the CDR3 is TGTGCCAGCAGGCGAACAGGGGTCTCTCAGCCCCAGCATTTT. Protein product: CASRRTGVSQPQHF.

The chain uses TRBV27 and TRBJ2-1, with D tentatively TRBD2 (6 bases). Looked up from germline, CDR1 is MNHEY and CDR2 is SMNVEV (reference sequence). Trimming took 3 bases from V and 1 from J, leaving 16 bases between them. The CDR3 runs to 17 residues. Here the CDR3 reads CASSFRASANSYNEQFF. The CDR3 region has the DNA TGTGCCAGCAGTTTCCGGGCTAGCGCGAATTCCTACAATGAGCAGTTCTTC.

The rearrangement uses TRBV27 and TRBJ1-1, with TRBD1 matching over 7 bases. The CDR3 has 17 amino acids. Per germline, CDR1 MNHEY and CDR2 SMNVEV (reference sequence). The V segment lost 4 bases and the J segment 1 base; nucleotides outside the gene matches: 12. The CDR3 region is CASSSRWSTGSNTEAFF. CDR3 sequence (DNA): TGTGCCAGCAGTTCCCGTTGGTCGACAGGGTCGAACACTGAAGCTTTCTTT.

The V call is TRBV7-6, the J call TRBJ2-7; D might be TRBD1 (5 bases). V was pared by 5 bases and J by 2 bases, with 19 bases between. The CDR3 has 16 residues. Germline V lookup: CDR1 SGHVS, CDR2 FNYEAQ. The CDR3 sequence is CASSPPGPGNTYEQYF. CDR3 DNA sequence: TGTGCCAGCAGCCCCCCCGGGCCAGGGAATACCTACGAGCAGTACTTC.

This clone was counted between two and nine times. This chain links TRBV19 with TRBJ1-5; D is ambiguous. The CDR3 runs 13 residues. Trimming took 10 bases from V and 8 from J, leaving 18 bases between them. Germline V lookup: CDR1 LNHDA, CDR2 SQIVND (reference sequence). The CDR3 bases are TGTGCCACCGAGTCGGCTCTTGGAGAGCCCCAGCATTTT. Its protein is CATESALGEPQHF.

The chain joins TRBV5-6 to TRBJ1-5; D unclear. The germline V gene encodes CDR1 SGHDT and CDR2 YYEEEE. Trimming pared 1 base from V and 0 bases from J, leaving 11 bases between. The CDR3 spans 16 residues. Here the CDR3 reads CASSLQEDYSNQPQHF. DNA for the CDR3: TGTGCCAGCAGCTTGCAGGAGGACTATAGCAATCAGCCCCAGCATTTT.

The chain recombines TRBV15 with TRBJ2-1, with 10 nucleotides matching TRBD2. V lost 1 base and J lost 7; bases outside the gene matches: 4. Germline values: CDR1 LNHNV, CDR2 YYDKDF (reference sequence). CDR3 length: 15 amino acids. CDR3 nucleotides: TGTGCCACCAGCAGAGGACCTAGCGGGAGTAATGAGCAGTTCTTC. Amino acids: CATSRGPSGSNEQFF.

The chain combines TRBV7-2 with TRBJ2-2; 10 positions agree with TRBD2. The CDR3 covers 16 residues. Per the germline V gene, CDR1 is SGHTA and CDR2 is FQGNSA. Losses at the gene ends were 3 bases for V and 5 bases for J; bases not matched to a gene: 6. CDR3 DNA: TGTGCCAGCAGCTTGACTAGCGGGCTCCATACCGGGGAGCTGTTTTTT. This translates into CASSLTSGLHTGELFF.

The chain is built from TRBV5-4 and TRBJ1-2; perhaps TRBD1 as D (6 bases). CDR1 and CDR2 from the germline V gene are SGHNT and YYREEE (reference sequence). The V gene lost 2 bases and the J gene lost 6 bases, with 17 bases spanning the gap. The CDR3 extends over 15 amino acids. The CDR3 DNA follows: TGTGCCAGCAGCTTTAGGGGAGGGGGGCGGAATGGCTACACCTTC. This codes for CASSFRGGGRNGYTF.

The chain combines TRBV25-1 with TRBJ2-3; 10 bases fit TRBD2. Germline loops: CDR1 MGHDK, CDR2 SYGVNS. The CDR3 length is 15 residues. V lost 7 bases to trimming and J lost 2 bases; unmatched junction nucleotides: 6. The CDR3 protein is CASNPLAGSTDTQYF. CDR3 DNA sequence: TGTGCCAGCAACCCACTAGCGGGGTCCACAGATACGCAGTATTTT. The complete variable domain, with remaining parts taken from reference TRBV25-1 and TRBJ2-3, reads EADIYQTPRYLVIGTGKKITLECSQTMGHDKMYWYQQDPGMELHLIHYSYGVNSTEKGDLSSESTVSRIRTEHFPLTLESARPSHTSQYLCASNPLAGSTDTQYFGPGTRLTVL.

This chain connects TRBV11-2 to TRBJ1-1; tentatively, D is TRBD1 (6 bases). Trimming removed 5 bases at V and 1 base at J, with 11 bases between. The CDR3 length is 14 residues. Germline V CDR1 and CDR2: SGHAT, FQNNGV. CDR3 region: CASSLRTANTEAFF. CDR3 DNA sequence: TGTGCCAGCAGCCTCCGGACAGCGAACACTGAAGCTTTCTTT.

V and J are TRBV19 and TRBJ1-2; 7 nucleotides agree with TRBD1. CDR3 size: 15 residues. J lost 2 bases, V lost 4 bases, and 7 bases had no gene match. Per the germline V gene, CDR1 is LNHDA and CDR2 is SQIVND (reference sequence). The CDR3 coding sequence is TGTGCCAGTAGTACCCTGGGACAGCCGAACTATGGCTACACCTTC. Protein product: CASSTLGQPNYGYTF. Full variable domain (remainder filled in from reference TRBV19 and TRBJ1-2): DGGITQSPKYLFRKEGQNVTLSCEQNLNHDAMYWYRQDPGQGLRLIYYSQIVNDFQKGDIAEGYSVSREKKESFPLTVTSAQKNPTAFYLCASSTLGQPNYGYTFGSGTRLTVV.

The J gene is TRBJ2-5, the V gene TRBV28; D is possibly TRBD1 (6 bases). Germline CDR1 and CDR2: MDHEN and SYDVKM. CDR3 size: 15 residues. With 6 bases removed from V and 4 bases from J, the gap between germline ends came to 18 bases. The CDR3 DNA reads as TGTGCCAGCAGAACGTACAGGGTGAAACGAGAGACCCAGTACTTC. It codes for CASRTYRVKRETQYF.

The rearrangement uses TRBV7-8 and TRBJ2-5, with 11 bases fitting TRBD2. The CDR3 sequence is 16 residues long. With V trimmed by 7 bases and J by 4 bases, 11 bases remained unmatched. Germline V gene lookup returns CDR1 SGHVS and CDR2 FQNEAQ. The CDR3 is CASTSHSGRGVETQYF. The CDR3 DNA reads TGTGCCAGCACCTCCCATAGCGGGAGGGGGGTAGAGACCCAGTACTTC. The variable domain in full, completed from reference TRBV7-8 and TRBJ2-5, reads GAGVSQSPRYKVAKRGQDVALRCDPISGHVSLFWYQQALGQGPEFLTYFQNEAQLDKSGLPSDRFFAERPEGSVSTLKIQRTQQEDSAVYLCASTSHSGRGVETQYFGPGTRLLVL.

This chain uses TRBV28 with TRBJ1-1; a weak D match, TRBD1 (5 bases). V was cut by 7 bases and J by 5 bases, with 17 bases left in between. The germline CDR1 and CDR2 sequences are MDHEN and SYDVKM. This CDR3 comprises 14 residues. The DNA for the CDR3 is TGTGCCAGCACCGGGACCGTTGCGGGAACTGAAGCTTTCTTT. Amino acids: CASTGTVAGTEAFF.

V is TRBV14 and J is TRBJ1-1; D is perhaps TRBD1 (6 bases). Trimming took off 1 base at V and 5 bases at J, with 11 bases between the two ends. Germline V gene sequence: CDR1 SGHDN, CDR2 FVKESK. The CDR3 runs 14 residues. The CDR3 loop is CASSQVGGGTEAFF. DNA of the CDR3: TGTGCCAGCAGCCAAGTTGGGGGCGGTACTGAAGCTTTCTTT. The entire variable domain, with the rest obtained from reference TRBV14 and TRBJ1-1, is as follows: EAGVTQFPSHSVIEKGQTVTLRCDPISGHDNLYWYRRVMGKEIKFLLHFVKESKQDESGMPNNRFLAERTGGTYSTLKVQPAELEDSGVYFCASSQVGGGTEAFFGQGTRLTVV.